Detailed here is one TCR beta chain. What it binds is unknown. This entry is derived from a study of T cell responses to AZD1222 COVID-19 vaccine. Study-level points and caveats: At 160-218 and 743-854, vaccine-associated CD4 TCRs were dominant, and they spanned spike. Spike-specific TCR breadth and depth went up after people got two AZD1222 doses. Within unmutated variant regions lay the reported targets of nearly half of spike-specific TCRs. Repertoires were collected only later (after the peak T cell response had occurred).

The protocol was immunoSEQ multiplex PCR, while the TCRdb copy is restricted to in-frame clones and leaves out a portion. The table records roughly 70,000 clones, approximately 90% of them present only once. Germline CDR1 reads LGHDT; CDR2 reads YNNKEL (reference sequence). The CDR3 has 17 amino acids. V shed 4 bases, J shed 3 bases, and the junction held 9 bases outside the gene matches. This sample comprised peripheral blood, obtained 28 days after the second dose of the MenACWY control vaccine. The receptor was derived from an adult who received the MenACWY meningococcal vaccine as a control. The chain recombines TRBV3-1 (or the pseudogene TRBV3-2) with TRBJ2-2, with TRBD2 matching over 9 bases. CDR3 sequence reads: CASSRQTPSGDTGELFF. CDR3 coding DNA: TGTGCCAGCAGCCGCCAAACGCCTAGCGGGGACACCGGGGAGCTGTTTTTT.